Presented here are 4 T cell receptor beta chains from one specimen sequenced in a study of blood T cell repertoires in COVID-19 (dated by TCRdb to 2020 to 2021). Libraries were prepared through the immunoSEQ multiplex PCR assay. Drawn from immuneACCESS, this table holds only the in-frame rearrangements with V and J called that TCRdb kept. Clones are partly lost; checked studies trace under half to an unresolved V gene and leave the rest unexplained. For this sample the table gives roughly 120,000 clones, of which 84% were detected only once. Of the sample, 12% is held by the ten largest clones. The sequenced material came from peripheral blood. Receptors were obtained from an older woman with acute or convalescent COVID-19.

The chain carries TRBV5-1 and TRBJ1-4, with 7 nucleotides matching TRBD1. The ends lost 0 bases at V and 8 bases at J; junction bases unmatched: 7. The CDR3 runs 15 residues. Germline loops: CDR1 SGHRS, CDR2 YFSETQ. CDR3 protein: CASSLGQGREEKLFF. In DNA, the CDR3 is TGCGCCAGCAGCTTGGGACAGGGACGCGAGGAAAAACTGTTTTTT. The whole variable domain, filled in from reference TRBV5-1 and TRBJ1-4, reads KAGVTQTPRYLIKTRGQQVTLSCSPISGHRSVSWYQQTPGQGLQFLFEYFSETQRNKGNFPGRFSGRQFSNSRSEMNVSTLELGDSALYLCASSLGQGREEKLFFGSGTQLSVL.

CDR3 sequence (DNA): TGTGCCAGCAGCCCCCTAGAGGGGGTGAGCTCCTATAATTCACCCCTCCACTTT. It codes for CASSPLEGVSSYNSPLHF. The rearrangement joins TRBV7-8 to TRBJ1-6, with D tentatively TRBD1 (6 bases). Trimming pared 5 bases from V and 0 bases from J, leaving 17 bases between. CDR1 and CDR2 (germline): SGHVS, FQNEAQ. This CDR3 spans 18 amino acids.

The rearrangement joins TRBV15 to TRBJ1-1, with 7 bases fitting TRBD1. This CDR3 contains 17 residues. Trimming at V came to 3 bases and at J to 1 base, leaving 11 bases not matched to a gene. Germline V gene sequence: CDR1 LNHNV, CDR2 YYDKDF (reference sequence). CDR3 residues: CATSSLRGQHPNTEAFF. DNA of the CDR3: TGTGCCACCAGCAGTCTTAGGGGGCAACATCCGAACACTGAAGCTTTCTTT.

Only one count was recorded for this clone. The gene calls are TRBV27 and TRBJ1-5; possible D gene TRBD1, 5 bases. The CDR3 contains 16 residues. Trimming left V 1 base short and J 7 bases short, with 17 bases between. The germline gives CDR1 MNHEY, CDR2 SMNVEV (reference sequence). The CDR3: CASSLLFRGGVQPQHF. CDR3 sequence (DNA): TGTGCCAGCAGTTTATTATTTCGGGGGGGTGTCCAGCCCCAGCATTTT.